The 2 T cell receptor beta chains given below trace back to one sample, sequenced in a study of T cell responses to AZD1222 COVID-19 vaccine (dated by TCRdb to the early 2020s). The sample's time point label, decoded: baseline before first vaccination. The library was built by means of the immunoSEQ multiplex PCR assay. This immuneACCESS table, as held by TCRdb, lists in-frame sequences with V and J called but not all clones. Of the missing ones, under half trace to an unresolved V gene in checked studies; the others have no known cause. This sample gives some 140,000 clones in total; more than 90% of them show up just once. The ten largest clonotypes hold 1.5% to 2% of the sample. The sample in question was peripheral blood, obtained on day 0 of AZD1222 vaccination. The receptors shown here come from an adult in good health.

The J gene is TRBJ1-1, the V gene TRBV14; D possibly corresponds to TRBD1 (5 bases). Germline-derived CDR1 and CDR2 are SGHDN and FVKESK. This CDR3 has 13 residues. The V gene lost 4 bases and the J gene lost 4 bases, with 10 bases spanning the gap. CDR3 sequence: CASSLGRGTEAFF. CDR3 DNA sequence: TGTGCCAGCAGCCTGGGTAGGGGCACTGAAGCTTTCTTT.

The chain carries TRBV19 and TRBJ2-3; 7 bases match TRBD2. Germline CDR1 reads LNHDA; CDR2 reads SQIVND (reference sequence). With V trimmed by 0 bases and J by 14 bases, 17 bases remained unmatched. The CDR3 is 16 residues long. CDR3 DNA sequence: TGTGCCAGTAGTATAGACCTCGCACTCCCTGGCGGGAGTAGGTATTTT. Its protein product is CASSIDLALPGGSRYF.